This passage covers 26 T cell receptor beta chains from one sample sequenced in a study of blood T cell repertoires in COVID-19. Profiled with immunoSEQ multiplex PCR; TCRdb holds only in-frame clones, not every one. In the table there are just over 60,000 clones, approximately 79% of which are singletons. The sequencing sample was made of peripheral blood. All receptors derive from a woman of 80 years or more with active or convalescent COVID-19.

This rearrangement joins TRBV3-1 (or the pseudogene TRBV3-2) to TRBJ1-1, with D perhaps matching TRBD1 (6 bases). Germline V CDR1 and CDR2: LGHDT, YNNKEL (reference sequence). The CDR3 is made up of 15 amino acids. V shed 2 bases and J shed 1 base, with 11 bases lying between them. The CDR3 reads CASSQFGTPNTEAFF. The CDR3 coding sequence is TGTGCCAGCAGCCAATTCGGGACACCGAACACTGAAGCTTTCTTT.

This clone was observed a few times. The V call is TRBV19, the J call TRBJ1-6; 9 nucleotides match TRBD1. This CDR3 region has 14 residues. CDR1 is LNHDA, CDR2 SQIVND, per germline (reference sequence). The trim removed 6 bases at V and 7 bases at J, leaving 4 bases unmatched. The CDR3 DNA sequence: TGTGCCAGTAGGGACAGGGGAAGAAATTCACCCCTCCACTTT. Translated, it gives CASRDRGRNSPLHF.

The chain couples TRBV29-1 to TRBJ2-1; 7 positions match TRBD1. The V gene end was trimmed by 4 bases and the J gene end by 4 bases; junction bases not matched to a gene: 7. The germline V gene has CDR1 SQVTM and CDR2 ANQGSEA. This CDR3 has 14 amino acids. The CDR3 reads CSVGRGGIYNEQFF. CDR3 DNA sequence: TGCAGCGTTGGTCGAGGGGGCATTTACAATGAGCAGTTCTTC.

The rearrangement uses TRBV15 and TRBJ2-3, with 10 bases matching TRBD2. Germline V gene lookup returns CDR1 LNHNV and CDR2 YYDKDF (reference sequence). With V trimmed by 1 base and J by 4 bases, 11 bases remained unmatched. This CDR3 is built from 18 residues. The CDR3 loop reads CATSRGQRGGLDSDTQYF. CDR3 DNA: TGTGCCACCAGCAGAGGACAGCGGGGGGGCCTCGACTCAGATACGCAGTATTTT.

The chain employs TRBV3-1 (or the pseudogene TRBV3-2) and TRBJ2-1; D is ambiguous. The germline V gene has CDR1 LGHDT and CDR2 YNNKEL (reference sequence). V was cut by 0 bases and J by 5 bases, with 8 bases left in between. CDR3 length: 14 residues. CDR3 sequence reads: CASSQEWPNNEQFF. The CDR3 nucleotides read TGTGCCAGCAGCCAAGAGTGGCCGAACAATGAGCAGTTCTTC.

The chain couples TRBV6-5 to TRBJ1-2; D is possibly TRBD1 (6 bases). The CDR3 is made up of 14 amino acids. Germline CDR1 is MNHEY and CDR2 is SVGAGI. V was cut by 0 bases and J by 8 bases, with 13 bases left in between. This CDR3 is CASSYSDRRYGYTF. The CDR3 DNA reads as TGTGCCAGCAGTTACTCGGACAGAAGGTACGGCTACACCTTC.

V and J are TRBV29-1 and TRBJ1-2, with 7 bases lining up with TRBD1. The CDR3 has 11 residues. V shed 7 bases and J 1 base; nucleotides not matched to a gene: 0. Germline CDR1 reads SQVTM; CDR2 reads ANQGSEA. DNA of the CDR3: TGCAGCGGGGACAGTAACTATGGCTACACCTTC. This sequence encodes CSGDSNYGYTF. The full variable domain, rest sourced from reference TRBV29-1 and TRBJ1-2, is SAVISQKPSRDICQRGTSLTIQCQVDSQVTMMFWYRQQPGQSLTLIATANQGSEATYESGFVIDKFPISRPNLTFSTLTVSNMSPEDSSIYLCSGDSNYGYTFGSGTRLTVV.

V is TRBV19 and J is TRBJ1-1, with D perhaps TRBD1 (6 bases). V was pared by 9 bases and J by 1 base, with 12 bases between. The CDR3 runs to 13 residues. The germline CDR1 and CDR2 sequences are LNHDA and SQIVND (reference sequence). The chain's CDR3 is CARRTAWNTEAFF. The CDR3 nucleotides are TGTGCCAGGCGGACAGCCTGGAACACTGAAGCTTTCTTT.

For the CDR3, the DNA is TGTGCCAGCAGTTACTCCTTAGGACAGGGTAACACTGAAGCTTTCTTT. Translating gives CASSYSLGQGNTEAFF. The rearrangement joins TRBV6-2 or TRBV6-3 to TRBJ1-1; 8 nucleotides line up with TRBD1. Germline-derived CDR1 and CDR2 are MNHEY and SVGEGT. CDR3 length: 16 amino acids. The V and J ends lost 0 bases and 2 bases, in that order; junction bases with no gene match: 5.

The CDR3 sequence is CASSEQLAPPNNEQFF. Written as DNA, the CDR3 is TGCGCCAGCAGTGAACAACTAGCTCCCCCCAACAATGAGCAGTTCTTC. The chain combines TRBV10-1 with TRBJ2-1; D might be TRBD2 (6 bases). V was pared by 3 bases and J by 5 bases, with 17 bases between. Germline CDR1 and CDR2: WNHNN and SYGVQD (reference sequence). CDR3 length: 16 residues.

Only one count was recorded for this clone. V is TRBV6-4 and J is TRBJ2-4; TRBD2 matches at 14 bases. V shed 7 bases and J 1 base; nucleotides not matched to a gene: 6. The CDR3 has 17 amino acids. Germline V gives CDR1 MRHNA, CDR2 SNTAGT. For the CDR3, the DNA is TGTGCCAGCAATCCGGGACTAGCGGGGGAGGCCAAAAACATTCAGTACTTC. Its translation is CASNPGLAGEAKNIQYF.

This rearrangement joins TRBV10-3 to TRBJ1-2; 10 nucleotides agree with TRBD1. J was trimmed by 2 bases and V by 4 bases; bases with no gene match: 1. The CDR3 has 14 amino acids. CDR1 is ENHRY and CDR2 is SYGVKD in the germline V gene. CDR3 bases: TGTGCCATCAGTGGACAGGGGGCGAACTATGGCTACACCTTC. This codes for CAISGQGANYGYTF.

The rearrangement uses TRBV7-9 and TRBJ2-7, with 8 bases that match TRBD2. The germline CDR1 and CDR2 sequences are SEHNR and FQNEAQ (reference sequence). Trimming cost V 4 bases and J 6 bases; bases outside gene matches: 2. This CDR3 is built from 12 residues. CDR3 nucleotide sequence: TGTGCCAGCAGCTCCGGACTAGCCGAGCAGTACTTC. Its protein product is CASSSGLAEQYF. Using reference TRBV7-9 and TRBJ2-7 for the parts outside the CDR3, the full variable domain is DTGVSQNPRHKITKRGQNVTFRCDPISEHNRLYWYRQTLGQGPEFLTYFQNEAQLEKSRLLSDRFSAERPKGSFSTLEIQRTEQGDSAMYLCASSSGLAEQYFGPGTRLTVT.

The genes are TRBV4-2 and TRBJ1-2, with D hard to call. The CDR3 contains 13 residues. The germline gives CDR1 LGHNA, CDR2 YNFKEQ. V was pared by 4 bases and J by 5 bases, with 11 bases between. In nucleotides, the CDR3 is TGTGCCAGCAGCCTAGCGGGAGGATATGGCTACACCTTC. Translated, it gives CASSLAGGYGYTF.

The chain couples TRBV7-3 to TRBJ2-1, with D possibly being TRBD1 (6 bases). CDR1 is SGHTA, CDR2 FQGTGA, per germline. CDR3 size: 12 residues. V lost 5 bases and J lost 10, with 12 bases in between. The CDR3 bases are TGTGCCAGCAGCGCTGACAGGATGGAGCAGTTCTTC. Translated, it gives CASSADRMEQFF.

This chain connects TRBV19 to TRBJ1-2; perhaps TRBD1 as D (6 bases). V was pared by 2 bases and J by 2 bases, with 9 bases between. CDR1 is LNHDA, CDR2 SQIVND, per germline (reference sequence). CDR3 length equals 14 residues. The CDR3 nucleotides read TGTGCCAGTAGTATAAGGGACACGAACTATGGCTACACCTTC. As protein: CASSIRDTNYGYTF.

In DNA, the CDR3 is TGTGCCAGCAGTGTGTCGACGGGTGGTTACACAGATACGCAGTATTTT. As protein: CASSVSTGGYTDTQYF. The chain employs TRBV6-1 and TRBJ2-3; D uncertain. V lost 4 bases, J lost 2 bases, and 16 bases lay in between. In germline, CDR1 is MNHNS, CDR2 SASEGT. The CDR3 is 16 residues long.

The chain is built from TRBV10-1 and TRBJ1-6; D not resolved. CDR3 size: 12 residues. Germline lookup yields CDR1 WNHNN and CDR2 SYGVQD (reference sequence). Trimming left V 3 bases short and J 7 bases short, with 4 bases between. The CDR3 nucleotides are TGCGCCAGCAGTGACAGGAATTCACCCCTCCACTTT. This translates into CASSDRNSPLHF.

V gene TRBV5-1 combines with J gene TRBJ1-1; no definite D call. Germline V gives CDR1 SGHRS, CDR2 YFSETQ. CDR3 length equals 15 residues. Trimming removed 3 bases from V and 1 base from J, with 13 bases in between. The chain's CDR3 is CASSSDPSGNTEAFF. The CDR3 coding sequence is TGCGCCAGCAGCTCAGACCCATCGGGGAACACTGAAGCTTTCTTT.

CDR3 nucleotides: TGCGCCAGCAGAACGGGGACAGGGACAATTTACAATGAGCAGTTCTTC. This codes for CASRTGTGTIYNEQFF. The chain carries TRBV5-1 and TRBJ2-1, with 9 bases fitting TRBD1. This CDR3 has 16 residues. V gave up 5 bases and J gave up 4 bases; unmatched junction bases: 10. Germline CDR1 is SGHRS and CDR2 is YFSETQ.

The chain recombines TRBV20-1 with TRBJ2-4; D ambiguous. CDR3 size: 11 residues. V was trimmed by 6 bases and J by 7 bases, leaving 10 bases between them. The germline V gene encodes CDR1 DFQATT and CDR2 SNEGSKA (reference sequence). The CDR3, as DNA: TGCAGTGCGAGGAATCGGAACATTCAGTACTTC. Translation: CSARNRNIQYF.

The chain couples TRBV11-2 to TRBJ2-7; perhaps TRBD1 as D (5 bases). V was pared by 4 bases and J by 2 bases, with 12 bases between. The CDR3 is 14 residues long. Germline V gives CDR1 SGHAT, CDR2 FQNNGV. DNA for the CDR3: TGTGCCAGCAGCTCTGCCGCAGGGACCTACGAGCAGTACTTC. Protein: CASSSAAGTYEQYF.

The rearrangement uses TRBV3-1 (or the pseudogene TRBV3-2) and TRBJ2-3, with TRBD2 identical over 10 bases. The V and J ends lost 1 base and 2 bases, in that order; junction bases with no gene match: 3. The CDR3 extends over 16 amino acids. Germline V gives CDR1 LGHDT, CDR2 YNNKEL (reference sequence). The DNA of the CDR3 is TGTGCCAGCAGCCAAGGTAGCGGGGGGATCACAGATACGCAGTATTTT. Amino acid sequence: CASSQGSGGITDTQYF.

V usage is TRBV2 and J usage is TRBJ1-6, with TRBD1 matching 9 bases. The CDR3 totals 14 residues. Losses at the gene ends were 7 bases for V and 10 bases for J; bases not matched to a gene: 8. Germline CDR1 and CDR2: SNHLY and FYNNEI. The CDR3 spells CASMEGQGGSPLHF. CDR3 DNA sequence: TGTGCCAGCATGGAGGGACAGGGTGGCTCACCCCTCCACTTT.

The CDR3 nucleotides read TGTGCCATCAGTGAGTCGGAGCGGGGGACTGAAGCTTTCTTT. It specifies CAISESERGTEAFF. This chain links TRBV10-3 with TRBJ1-1; a weak D match, TRBD1 (5 bases). CDR1 and CDR2 from the germline V gene are ENHRY and SYGVKD. This CDR3 is 14 amino acids long. V shed 0 bases and J shed 5 bases, with 10 bases lying between them.

The gene calls are TRBV5-1 and TRBJ2-1, with D perhaps matching TRBD1 (5 bases). V shed 5 bases and J shed 5 bases, with 14 bases lying between them. Germline-derived CDR1 and CDR2 are SGHRS and YFSETQ. The CDR3 totals 14 residues. The CDR3 region has the DNA TGCGCCAGCAGTATGATGGACATCGACAATGAGCAGTTCTTC. It encodes CASSMMDIDNEQFF.